Each of the 29 T cell receptor beta chains below was sequenced from the same sample in a study of blood T cell repertoires in COVID-19. Clones were read by immunoSEQ multiplex PCR, and TCRdb kept only the in-frame ones, dropping some. The sample lists approximately 220,000 clones; about 80% were seen once. The sample taken for sequencing was PBMCs or T cells enriched from blood (not recorded which). The origin of the receptors is a woman aged 50 to 60 who had been exposed to COVID-19.

The V call is TRBV29-1, the J call TRBJ1-2; 8 nucleotides line up with TRBD1. This CDR3 is 16 amino acids long. V shed 3 bases, J shed 5 bases, and the junction held 14 bases outside the gene matches. Germline lookup yields CDR1 SQVTM and CDR2 ANQGSEA. The CDR3 DNA follows: TGCAGCGTTGAGGGAAGGGACAGGTCCTTCAAATATGGCTACACCTTC. Amino acids: CSVEGRDRSFKYGYTF.

This sequence joins TRBV10-3 and TRBJ2-1; 9 positions agree with TRBD1. Unmatched junction bases numbered 5, after V lost 4 bases and J lost 7 bases. Germline V gene sequence: CDR1 ENHRY, CDR2 SYGVKD. The CDR3 runs 14 residues. The DNA for the CDR3 is TGTGCCATCAGTGGAGGGACAGGGTGGAATGAGCAGTTCTTC. Translation gives CAISGGTGWNEQFF.

This sequence joins TRBV5-4 and TRBJ2-7, with 11 positions matching TRBD2. V trimming: 2 bases; J trimming: 5 bases; junction bases outside the gene matches: 6. Per the germline V gene, CDR1 is SGHNT and CDR2 is YYREEE (reference sequence). The CDR3 length is 15 residues. The CDR3 here is CASSFMTSGTHEQYF. In nucleotides, the CDR3 is TGTGCCAGCAGCTTCATGACTAGCGGGACCCACGAGCAGTACTTC.

This chain joins TRBV12-3 or TRBV12-4 and TRBJ1-2; 8 nucleotides agree with TRBD1. V was pared by 9 bases and J by 7 bases, with 10 bases of the junction left unmatched. The CDR3 covers 13 residues. The CDR3 loop reads CASWLQGESGYTF. CDR3 nucleotides: TGTGCCAGTTGGTTACAGGGGGAAAGTGGCTACACCTTC.

The CDR3 protein is CSVVSGGTYEQYF. In nucleotides, the CDR3 is TGCAGCGTTGTTTCCGGCGGAACCTACGAGCAGTACTTC. This chain links TRBV29-1 with TRBJ2-7; D not resolved. V lost 4 bases and J 2 bases, leaving 12 bases between the germline ends. Germline loops: CDR1 SQVTM, CDR2 ANQGSEA. The CDR3 runs 13 residues.

This chain connects TRBV7-2 to TRBJ2-5; D is perhaps TRBD2 (5 bases). CDR3 length: 16 residues. The V gene lost 1 base and the J gene lost 4 bases, with 16 bases spanning the gap. Germline V gene data show CDR1 as SGHTA and CDR2 as FQGNSA. The DNA for the CDR3 is TGTGCCAGCAGCTTAGGGCCGTTAGGGCGGGTAGAGACCCAGTACTTC. This encodes CASSLGPLGRVETQYF.

The rearrangement links TRBV6-5 to TRBJ2-1; tentative D call: TRBD1 (5 bases). The CDR3 is 16 amino acids. Deletions cut 2 bases from V and 5 bases from J, with 16 bases between. The germline gives CDR1 MNHEY, CDR2 SVGAGI. The CDR3 nucleotides read TGTGCCAGCAGTTACGGACCGCCTCAAGGGGACAATGAGCAGTTCTTC. It specifies CASSYGPPQGDNEQFF.

The chain employs TRBV10-2 and TRBJ1-1; D is undetermined. The CDR3 consists of 12 residues. V shed 4 bases and J shed 4 bases, with 7 bases lying between them. Per germline, CDR1 WSHSY and CDR2 SAAADI. CDR3 region: CASSVGATEAFF. CDR3 coding DNA: TGCGCCAGCAGTGTAGGAGCCACTGAAGCTTTCTTT.

This clone was detected only once. The chain couples TRBV28 to TRBJ1-1; no clear D. V lost 8 bases to trimming and J lost 0 bases, with 7 bases between them. The germline CDR1 and CDR2 sequences are MDHEN and SYDVKM. This CDR3 region has 12 residues. CDR3 DNA sequence: TGTGCCAGCTTGAGAATGAACACTGAAGCTTTCTTT. Protein sequence: CASLRMNTEAFF.

This chain links TRBV7-8 with TRBJ1-1, with TRBD1 matching over 8 bases. V dropped 5 bases and J dropped 0; count of bases not matched to a gene: 5. There are 15 residues in the CDR3. CDR1 and CDR2 from the germline V gene are SGHVS and FQNEAQ. CDR3 region: CASSSRDRLNTEAFF. In DNA form, the CDR3 reads TGTGCCAGCAGCAGCCGGGACAGGTTGAACACTGAAGCTTTCTTT.

DNA for the CDR3: TGCGCCAGCAGCCAAGTACTAGCGGGGGGCGAGCAGTACTTC. Translating gives CASSQVLAGGEQYF. This chain links TRBV4-3 with TRBJ2-7; 12 bases are shared with TRBD2. V was clipped by 1 base and J by 6 bases; unmatched bases: 1. The CDR3 contains 14 residues. Looked up from germline, CDR1 is LGHNA and CDR2 is YSLEER.

There are a few counts of this clone. This chain links TRBV19 with TRBJ2-3, with D perhaps matching TRBD2 (6 bases). From germline, CDR1 is LNHDA and CDR2 SQIVND (reference sequence). Trimming stripped 3 bases from V and 0 bases from J, with 13 bases between. This CDR3 region has 16 residues. The chain's CDR3 is CASSMFLAASTDTQYF. The CDR3 nucleotides read TGTGCCAGTAGTATGTTCTTAGCGGCTAGCACAGATACGCAGTATTTT.

CDR3 loop: CASSESRRGTYEQYF. DNA of the CDR3: TGTGCCAGCAGTGAATCTCGGCGCGGCACCTACGAGCAGTACTTC. The chain uses TRBV25-1 and TRBJ2-7; D is unclear. This CDR3 region has 15 residues. V was pared by 1 base and J by 2 bases, with 12 bases between. Germline-derived CDR1 and CDR2 are MGHDK and SYGVNS.

This clone was seen a handful of times. The rearrangement uses TRBV30 and TRBJ2-7, with D possibly being TRBD1 (6 bases). CDR3 length equals 16 residues. Trimming left V 3 bases short and J 2 bases short, with 20 bases between. The germline CDR1 and CDR2 sequences are GTSNPN and SVGIG (reference sequence). For the CDR3, the DNA is TGTGCCTGGAGACACACCGGGACATACTCAGCCTACGAGCAGTACTTC. It codes for CAWRHTGTYSAYEQYF.

V gene TRBV7-8 combines with J gene TRBJ1-4; D unclear. Germline V gene lookup returns CDR1 SGHVS and CDR2 FQNEAQ. The CDR3 runs to 13 residues. V was cut by 1 base and J by 7 bases, with 7 bases left in between. The CDR3 DNA reads TGTGCCAGCAGCTTAGGAGGTCGTGAAAAACTGTTTTTT. This gives the protein CASSLGGREKLFF.

This chain links TRBV28 with TRBJ1-1; D is unresolved. CDR1 MDHEN and CDR2 SYDVKM come from the germline V gene. The ends were cut back, 6 bases at V and 4 bases at J, with 15 bases in the middle. The CDR3 is 14 amino acids. CDR3 region: CASSRDVGGTEAFF. The CDR3 region has the DNA TGTGCCAGCAGCCGTGACGTTGGCGGCACTGAAGCTTTCTTT.

This chain uses TRBV19 with TRBJ2-3; 12 bases are a match to TRBD2. With 3 bases clipped from V and 1 base from J, the junction kept 5 bases outside the gene matches. Germline assignment: CDR1 LNHDA and CDR2 SQIVND (reference sequence). The CDR3 is 17 amino acids. For the CDR3, the DNA is TGTGCCAGTAGTATCGTTCGGACTAGCGGGGGCACAGATACGCAGTATTTT. Protein product: CASSIVRTSGGTDTQYF.

In its sample, this clone was seen a few times. The V call is TRBV19, the J call TRBJ1-2; D gene unclear. V lost 3 bases to trimming and J lost 0 bases, with 14 bases between them. This CDR3 is 16 amino acids long. The germline CDR1 and CDR2 sequences are LNHDA and SQIVND (reference sequence). CDR3 in DNA: TGTGCCAGTAGTATGACATCCAATACTGCTAACTATGGCTACACCTTC. It is translated as CASSMTSNTANYGYTF.

V usage is TRBV4-2 and J usage is TRBJ2-5; 7 bases align to TRBD1. The germline gives CDR1 LGHNA, CDR2 YNFKEQ. The J segment lost 0 bases and the V segment lost 1 base, leaving 8 bases of the junction unmatched. CDR3 length: 17 residues. CDR3 sequence (DNA): TGTGCCAGCAGCCAAGTCAGCCCGACAGGGTACCAAGAGACCCAGTACTTC. Residues: CASSQVSPTGYQETQYF.

The rearrangement joins TRBV9 to TRBJ2-2; D remains unclear. This CDR3 is built from 14 residues. V was pared by 0 bases and J by 7 bases, with 10 bases between. Looked up from germline, CDR1 is SGDLS and CDR2 is YYNGEE. Written as DNA, the CDR3 is TGTGCCAGCAGCGTAGGTTTGAATAGCGGGGAGCTGTTTTTT. This translates into CASSVGLNSGELFF.

CDR3 nucleotide sequence: TGCAGCGTCAAAATACAGGGGGGGAATGGCTACACCTTC. Protein: CSVKIQGGNGYTF. V usage is TRBV29-1 and J usage is TRBJ1-2; the match to TRBD1 covers 8 bases. The CDR3 contains 13 residues. Germline CDR1 and CDR2: SQVTM and ANQGSEA. The ends lost 6 bases at V and 6 bases at J; junction bases unmatched: 9.

J is TRBJ2-5 and V is TRBV5-1, with 9 bases aligning to TRBD1. Germline V gives CDR1 SGHRS, CDR2 YFSETQ. The junction had 4 bases not matched to a gene; V was cut back by 5 bases and J by 2 bases. CDR3 length: 14 residues. In DNA form, the CDR3 reads TGCGCCAGCAGTGAGACAGGGGGTCAAGAGACCCAGTACTTC. It encodes CASSETGGQETQYF.

This clone was seen a handful of times. V usage is TRBV9 and J usage is TRBJ2-1, with 9 bases matching TRBD2. Trimming removed 1 base from V and 1 base from J; junction bases left unmatched: 0. This CDR3 is 15 amino acids long. Germline lookup yields CDR1 SGDLS and CDR2 YYNGEE. The CDR3 DNA sequence: TGTGCCAGCAGCGTAAGCGGGGGGTCCTACAATGAGCAGTTCTTC. Its protein is CASSVSGGSYNEQFF.

The chain links TRBV28 to TRBJ2-5, with TRBD2 matching over 10 bases. There are 14 residues in the CDR3. CDR1 and CDR2 from the germline V gene are MDHEN and SYDVKM. The V segment lost 6 bases and the J segment 2 bases; nucleotides outside the gene matches: 3. The CDR3 loop is CASSVAGGQETQYF. The DNA of the CDR3 is TGTGCCAGCAGCGTAGCGGGGGGACAAGAGACCCAGTACTTC.

Here the CDR3 reads CASTGGPSNNEQFF. The CDR3 bases are TGTGCCAGCACCGGGGGACCGTCTAACAATGAGCAGTTCTTC. The rearrangement joins TRBV25-1 to TRBJ2-1, with a possible D match to TRBD2 (6 bases). This CDR3 has 14 amino acids. Germline lookup yields CDR1 MGHDK and CDR2 SYGVNS. Trimming took 7 bases from V and 5 from J, leaving 15 bases between them.

The genes are TRBV5-1 and TRBJ2-2, with TRBD2 identical over 9 bases. J was trimmed by 9 bases and V by 4 bases; bases with no gene match: 13. This CDR3 contains 16 residues. Germline CDR1 is SGHRS and CDR2 is YFSETQ. This chain's CDR3 is CASSPGTRGGARELFF. The CDR3 nucleotides are TGCGCCAGCAGCCCCGGGACTCGCGGGGGGGCCAGGGAGCTGTTTTTT.

V gene TRBV10-1 combines with J gene TRBJ2-5; 7 bases align to TRBD1. This CDR3 region has 15 residues. Germline V gene lookup returns CDR1 WNHNN and CDR2 SYGVQD (reference sequence). V lost 0 bases to trimming and J lost 1 base; unmatched junction nucleotides: 2. The CDR3 sequence is CASSESGGLQETQYF. In nucleotides, the CDR3 is TGCGCCAGCAGTGAGTCAGGGGGCCTCCAAGAGACCCAGTACTTC.

This rearrangement joins TRBV6-6 to TRBJ1-6, with 10 bases fitting TRBD1. The CDR3 runs 17 residues. Germline V gene sequence: CDR1 MNHNY, CDR2 SVGAGI (reference sequence). J lost 9 bases, V lost 5 bases, and 13 bases had no gene match. CDR3 in DNA: TGTGCCAGCAGTCCAGCCCAGACAGGGGGCAGGGGTTCACCCCTCCACTTT. Its translation: CASSPAQTGGRGSPLHF.

This clone was counted once. The chain carries TRBV3-1 (or the pseudogene TRBV3-2) and TRBJ2-3; 7 bases agree with TRBD1. V was pared by 7 bases and J by 3 bases, with 10 bases of the junction left unmatched. CDR3 size: 15 residues. Germline CDR1 and CDR2: LGHDT and YNNKEL (reference sequence). CDR3 protein: CASTLGQARTDTQYF. DNA of the CDR3: TGTGCCAGCACCCTAGGACAGGCACGAACAGATACGCAGTATTTT.